These 5 T cell receptor beta chains originate from one sample sequenced in a study of blood T cell repertoires in COVID-19. TCRdb's table, derived via immunoSEQ multiplex PCR, lists solely in-frame clones and lacks some. The profile shows 350,000 or so clones, 87% of them singletons. The source material was peripheral blood. The receptors stem from a woman in her 30s with COVID-19, enrolled during active disease.

This chain joins TRBV19 and TRBJ2-1; tentatively, D is TRBD2 (5 bases). The CDR3 length is 13 residues. Germline V gives CDR1 LNHDA, CDR2 SQIVND (reference sequence). The V and J ends lost 6 bases and 0 bases respectively, with 6 bases between them. The CDR3 region is CASSGDSYNEQFF. The CDR3, as DNA: TGTGCCAGTAGCGGGGACTCCTACAATGAGCAGTTCTTC.

The CDR3 region has the DNA TGTGCCACCAGTGATTTCTCCGAGACCCAGTACTTC. It specifies CATSDFSETQYF. This chain uses TRBV24-1 with TRBJ2-5, with D unresolved. Germline V gene sequence: CDR1 KGHDR, CDR2 SFDVKD. The CDR3 has 12 amino acids. V lost 1 base to trimming and J lost 5 bases, with 4 bases between them.

The gene calls are TRBV7-3 and TRBJ2-3; 11 bases map to TRBD2. CDR3 length equals 14 residues. Looked up from germline, CDR1 is SGHTA and CDR2 is FQGTGA. V shed 6 bases and J 5 bases; nucleotides not matched to a gene: 4. The CDR3 DNA follows: TGTGCCAGCAGGGTAGCGGGAGGGAAAGATACGCAGTATTTT. As protein: CASRVAGGKDTQYF.

The chain couples TRBV11-2 to TRBJ2-3; TRBD2 agrees at 12 bases. V dropped 5 bases and J dropped 6; count of bases not matched to a gene: 6. In germline, CDR1 is SGHAT, CDR2 FQNNGV. This CDR3 has 15 amino acids. DNA of the CDR3: TGTGCCAGCAGCCCAGGACTAGCGGGATCGGATACGCAGTATTTT. This gives the protein CASSPGLAGSDTQYF.

The CDR3 bases are TGTGCCAGCAGCGTAGGACAGGGGTCGGACTACGAGCAGTACTTC. Translation gives CASSVGQGSDYEQYF. This chain links TRBV9 with TRBJ2-7; 8 nucleotides align to TRBD1. The CDR3 runs 15 residues. Germline assignment: CDR1 SGDLS and CDR2 YYNGEE. The J segment lost 3 bases and the V segment lost 0 bases, leaving 5 bases of the junction unmatched.